The 20 T cell receptor beta chains below all came from one sample that was sequenced in a study of T cells after yellow fever vaccination. TCRdb recomputed calls from the 5' RACE reads with MiXCR, one row per CDR3 protein. Of about 320,000 distinct CDR3 sequences listed, 6.8% are singletons. The material sequenced was PBMCs, taken more than 40 days after the first yellow fever vaccination. The receptors were gathered from a man younger than 30 who received the YFV17D yellow fever vaccine.

V is TRBV6-1 and J is TRBJ2-7; D is perhaps TRBD1 (6 bases). CDR1 is MNHNS, CDR2 SASEGT, per germline. This CDR3 is built from 14 residues. Trimming pared 7 bases from V and 2 bases from J, leaving 15 bases between. The chain's CDR3 is CASKTRTATYEQYF. The CDR3 region has the DNA TGTGCCAGCAAAACCAGGACAGCAACCTACGAGCAGTACTTC.

This chain uses TRBV3-1 with TRBJ1-4; a possible D gene is TRBD1 (5 bases). The CDR3 is made up of 15 amino acids. V was clipped by 0 bases and J by 7 bases, with 12 bases between them. Germline V gene data show CDR1 as LGHDT and CDR2 as YNNKEL (reference sequence). The CDR3 DNA is TGTGCCAGCAGCCAAGAGGGGGGGTCGGGTGAAAAACTGTTTTTT. Its protein product is CASSQEGGSGEKLFF.

V is TRBV6-1 and J is TRBJ2-5, with D perhaps matching TRBD1 (5 bases). Germline V CDR1 and CDR2: MNHNS, SASEGT. The V end lost 4 bases, the J end lost 4 bases, and 16 bases lay between the germline ends. The CDR3 contains 15 residues. The CDR3 DNA follows: TGTGCCAGCAGTGTTGGTCCCCTTAGGGGAGAGACCCAGTACTTC. This translates into CASSVGPLRGETQYF.

This CDR3 is CATSDLAAPGMNTEAFF. The CDR3 bases are TGTGCCACCAGTGATTTGGCGGCACCAGGGATGAACACTGAAGCTTTCTTT. This chain connects TRBV24-1 to TRBJ1-1; TRBD1 is a possible D gene (5 bases). V was trimmed by 0 bases and J by 0 bases, leaving 13 bases between them. The CDR3 is made up of 17 amino acids. Germline lookup yields CDR1 KGHDR and CDR2 SFDVKD.

This clonotype was seen ten or more times. The rearrangement uses TRBV7-2 and TRBJ2-7, with no clear D. The CDR3 loop spans 12 amino acids. Germline assignment: CDR1 SGHTA and CDR2 FQGNSA. V was cut by 4 bases and J by 7 bases, with 11 bases left in between. The chain's CDR3 is CASSSVTKEQYF. In DNA, the CDR3 is TGTGCCAGCAGCTCAGTAACGAAAGAGCAGTACTTC.

This clonotype was picked up a small number of times. The chain couples TRBV7-2 to TRBJ2-3, with TRBD2 matching over 9 bases. V shed 2 bases and J 6 bases; nucleotides not matched to a gene: 3. The CDR3 length is 14 residues. Germline V gene lookup returns CDR1 SGHTA and CDR2 FQGNSA. The CDR3 here is CASSLMAGGDTQYF. DNA of the CDR3: TGTGCCAGCAGCTTAATGGCGGGGGGGGATACGCAGTATTTT.

The chain is built from TRBV4-2 and TRBJ2-1; 11 bases map to TRBD2. Germline V gene sequence: CDR1 LGHNA, CDR2 YNFKEQ. The CDR3 is made up of 17 amino acids. V was clipped by 0 bases and J by 4 bases; unmatched bases: 5. CDR3 protein: CASSQDPSGGHYNEQFF. The CDR3 coding sequence is TGTGCCAGCAGCCAAGATCCTAGCGGGGGGCATTACAATGAGCAGTTCTTC.

This clonotype was observed a few times. J is TRBJ2-1 and V is TRBV20-1; 9 bases map to TRBD2. The CDR3 runs 16 residues. In germline, CDR1 is DFQATT, CDR2 SNEGSKA (reference sequence). V dropped 1 base and J dropped 4; count of bases not matched to a gene: 8. The CDR3 DNA follows: TGCAGTGCTAGAGGTCGACTAGCGGAAATTTACAATGAGCAGTTCTTC. It translates to CSARGRLAEIYNEQFF.

A note on this clonotype: At one of its ends the junction is not consistent with the germline gene, which may arise from a read error. The rearrangement joins TRBV11-2 to TRBJ1-1; no definite D call. The CDR3 length is 14 residues. Germline-derived CDR1 and CDR2 are SGHAT and FQNNGV. CDR3 sequence: CASSLGNLNTKAFF. In DNA form, the CDR3 reads TGTGCCAGCAGCCTGGGGAACCTGAACACTAAAGCTTTCTTT.

The genes are TRBV5-1 and TRBJ1-3; 7 bases line up with TRBD1. Germline trimming cut 2 bases from V and 0 bases from J; bases unmatched to any gene: 14. Germline V gene lookup returns CDR1 SGHRS and CDR2 YFSETQ. The CDR3 length is 19 residues. CDR3 amino acids: CASSLYPRTGFASGNTIYF. In DNA, the CDR3 is TGCGCCAGCAGCTTATATCCACGGACAGGCTTCGCCTCTGGAAACACCATATATTTT.

This chain links TRBV7-9 with TRBJ2-7; D not certain. CDR3 length: 13 residues. CDR1 SEHNR and CDR2 FQNEAQ come from the germline V gene (reference sequence). V gave up 3 bases and J gave up 5 bases, with 11 bases separating them. The CDR3 protein is CASSFVSGNEQYF. For the CDR3, the DNA is TGTGCCAGCAGCTTCGTTTCGGGTAACGAGCAGTACTTC.

This sequence joins TRBV7-9 and TRBJ1-3; no reliable D call. The ends were cut back, 4 bases at V and 0 bases at J, with 10 bases in the middle. The CDR3 runs to 15 residues. Germline values: CDR1 SEHNR, CDR2 FQNEAQ (reference sequence). The CDR3 DNA reads TGTGCCAGCAGCTCCCGCGCCAGCTCTGGAAACACCATATATTTT. This encodes CASSSRASSGNTIYF.

This clonotype was observed a few times. V usage is TRBV7-2 and J usage is TRBJ2-1, with D maybe TRBD1 (5 bases). V gave up 5 bases and J gave up 6 bases, with 14 bases separating them. The germline V gene has CDR1 SGHTA and CDR2 FQGNSA. The CDR3 is made up of 14 amino acids. The CDR3 region has the DNA TGTGCCAGCAGCCCGGTCAGGGCCGCCAATGAGCAGTTCTTC. Translating it yields CASSPVRAANEQFF.

This rearrangement joins TRBV5-1 to TRBJ1-2, with D uncertain. V was shortened by 0 bases and J by 4 bases, with 7 bases between the two germline ends. The germline gives CDR1 SGHRS, CDR2 YFSETQ. This CDR3 contains 13 residues. The CDR3 protein is CASSLVSSYGYTF. The CDR3 DNA follows: TGCGCCAGCAGCTTGGTCAGCTCCTATGGCTACACCTTC.

This chain uses TRBV11-2 with TRBJ1-4; no clear D gene. The V end was cut by 1 base, the J end by 11 bases, with 14 bases between. The CDR3 loop spans 14 amino acids. Germline V gives CDR1 SGHAT, CDR2 FQNNGV. In nucleotides, the CDR3 is TGTGCCAGCAGCTTAGCCCCTGGTTTCAGGAAACTGTTTTTT. The encoded protein is CASSLAPGFRKLFF.

There are many counts of this clonotype. The J gene is TRBJ1-2, the V gene TRBV18; 7 nucleotides agree with TRBD1. This CDR3 has 15 amino acids. CDR1 and CDR2 from the germline V gene are KGHSH and LQKENI. The J segment lost 5 bases and the V segment lost 3 bases, leaving 9 bases of the junction unmatched. Here the CDR3 reads CASSPTGTAKYGYTF. In DNA, the CDR3 is TGTGCCAGCTCACCGACCGGGACAGCCAAGTATGGCTACACCTTC.

The sample holds a few counts of this clonotype. This sequence joins TRBV6-5 and TRBJ1-6, with D uncertain. The V end was cut by 0 bases, the J end by 8 bases, with 5 bases between. The CDR3 has 13 amino acids. CDR1 is MNHEY, CDR2 SVGAGI, per germline. For the CDR3, the DNA is TGTGCCAGCAGTTACTCTCGGGATTCACCCCTCCACTTT. Translation gives CASSYSRDSPLHF.

This clonotype was detected many times. The CDR3 region has the DNA TGCGCCAGCAGCCTGATCTCAGATACGCAGTATTTT. Amino acid sequence: CASSLISDTQYF. This chain joins TRBV5-1 and TRBJ2-3, with D unresolved. This CDR3 is 12 amino acids long. The V gene lost 4 bases and the J gene lost 4 bases, with 7 bases spanning the gap. Germline V CDR1 and CDR2: SGHRS, YFSETQ.

This clonotype was seen repeatedly, ten times or more. The genes are TRBV5-1 and TRBJ2-3; maybe TRBD2 (6 bases). The CDR3 contains 15 residues. CDR1 and CDR2 from the germline V gene are SGHRS and YFSETQ. The V and J ends lost 2 bases and 0 bases respectively, with 10 bases between them. As DNA, the CDR3 is TGCGCCAGCAGCTTTCGCGGGGAAAGCACAGATACGCAGTATTTT. Amino acids: CASSFRGESTDTQYF. Complete variable domain (other parts from reference TRBV5-1 and TRBJ2-3): KAGVTQTPRYLIKTRGQQVTLSCSPISGHRSVSWYQQTPGQGLQFLFEYFSETQRNKGNFPGRFSGRQFSNSRSEMNVSTLELGDSALYLCASSFRGESTDTQYFGPGTRLTVL.

The J gene is TRBJ2-1, the V gene TRBV5-4; no reliable D call. The CDR3 totals 14 residues. CDR1 and CDR2 (germline): SGHNT, YYREEE (reference sequence). V gave up 6 bases and J gave up 0 bases, with 10 bases separating them. The CDR3 protein is CASNPDSSYNEQFF. CDR3 DNA sequence: TGTGCCAGCAACCCTGATAGCTCCTACAATGAGCAGTTCTTC.